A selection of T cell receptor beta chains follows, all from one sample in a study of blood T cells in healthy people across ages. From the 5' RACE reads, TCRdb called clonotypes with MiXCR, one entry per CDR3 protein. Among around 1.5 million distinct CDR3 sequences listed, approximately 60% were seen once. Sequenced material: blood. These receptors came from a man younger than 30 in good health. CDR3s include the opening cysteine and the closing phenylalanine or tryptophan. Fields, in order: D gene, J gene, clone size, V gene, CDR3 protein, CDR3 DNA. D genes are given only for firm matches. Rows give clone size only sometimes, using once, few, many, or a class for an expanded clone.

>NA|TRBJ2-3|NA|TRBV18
CASSPKDTQYF
TGTGCCAGCTCACCTAAGGATACGCAGTATTTT
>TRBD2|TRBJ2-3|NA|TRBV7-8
CASSLSSGQNTDTQYF
TGTGCCAGCAGCTTGTCTAGCGGCCAAAACACAGATACGCAGTATTTT
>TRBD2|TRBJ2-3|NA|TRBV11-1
CASSLVPPVFRSGSSPDTQYF
TGTGCCAGCAGCTTAGTCCCCCCCGTTTTTCGTAGCGGGAGTTCCCCAGATACGCAGTATTTT
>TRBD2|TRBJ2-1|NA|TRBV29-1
CSVLGTSGARVQFF
TGCAGCGTTCTAGGGACTAGCGGGGCTAGGGTGCAGTTCTTC
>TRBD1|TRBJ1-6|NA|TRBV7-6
CASSDTGGGSPLHF
TGTGCCAGCAGCGATACAGGGGGCGGTTCACCCCTCCACTTT
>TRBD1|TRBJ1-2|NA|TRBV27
CASSRGTADYGYTF
TGTGCCAGCAGTCGCGGGACAGCCGACTATGGCTACACCTTC
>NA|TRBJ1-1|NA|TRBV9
CASSARMNTEAFF
TGTGCCAGCAGCGCCCGGATGAACACTGAAGCTTTCTTT
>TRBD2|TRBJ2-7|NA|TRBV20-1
CSAHGASGYEQYF
TGCAGTGCTCACGGGGCTAGCGGTTACGAGCAGTACTTC
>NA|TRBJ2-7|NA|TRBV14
CASSLPPGLPNYEQYF
TGTGCCAGCAGCCTCCCTCCGGGACTGCCTAACTACGAGCAGTACTTC
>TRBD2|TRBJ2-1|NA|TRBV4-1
CASSQVGLAGDNEQFF
TGCGCCAGCAGCCAAGTGGGACTAGCGGGAGACAATGAGCAGTTCTTC
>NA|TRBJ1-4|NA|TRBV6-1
CASSEVQGTGEKLFF
TGTGCCAGCAGTGAAGTACAGGGTACGGGTGAAAAACTGTTTTTT
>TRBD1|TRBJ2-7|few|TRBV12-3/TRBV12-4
CASSLDPGQGTYEQYF
TGTGCCAGCAGTTTGGATCCGGGACAGGGGACCTACGAGCAGTACTTC
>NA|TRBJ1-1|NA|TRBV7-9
CASSGEGGPRNTEAFF
TGTGCCAGCAGCGGCGAAGGGGGGCCGAGGAACACTGAAGCTTTCTTT
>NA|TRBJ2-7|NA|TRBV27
CASSGRDQTYEQYF
TGTGCCAGCAGTGGGCGGGACCAAACCTACGAGCAGTACTTC
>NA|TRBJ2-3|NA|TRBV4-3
CASSHATTSTDTQYF
TGCGCCAGCAGCCACGCTACCACTAGCACAGATACGCAGTATTTT
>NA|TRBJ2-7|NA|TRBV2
CASRDERGQADSHEQNF
TGTGCCAGCAGGGACGAAAGGGGACAAGCGGACTCCCACGAGCAGAACTTC
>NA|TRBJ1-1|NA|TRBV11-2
CASSLGGTAEAFF
TGTGCCAGCAGCTTAGGGGGGACGGCTGAAGCTTTCTTT
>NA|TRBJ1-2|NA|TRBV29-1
CSVLNGADYGYTF
TGCAGCGTCTTAAATGGGGCGGACTATGGCTACACCTTC
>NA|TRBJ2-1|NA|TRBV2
CASQWSSYNEQFF
TGTGCCAGCCAGTGGAGCTCCTACAATGAGCAGTTCTTC
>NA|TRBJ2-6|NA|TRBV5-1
CASSLAGRVSGANVLTF
TGCGCCAGCAGCTTGGCCGGCAGGGTGAGTGGGGCCAACGTCCTGACTTTC
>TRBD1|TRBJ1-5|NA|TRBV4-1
CASSQVPLSTGVNQPQHF
TGCGCCAGCAGCCAAGTACCCTTATCCACAGGGGTCAATCAGCCCCAGCATTTT
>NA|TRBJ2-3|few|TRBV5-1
CASTPGLRTDTQYF
TGCGCCAGCACGCCAGGGCTACGCACAGATACGCAGTATTTT
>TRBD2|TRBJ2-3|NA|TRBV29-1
CSVGRDYTDTQYF
TGCAGCGTTGGCAGGGACTACACAGATACGCAGTATTTT
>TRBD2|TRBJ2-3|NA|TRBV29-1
CSVDTSGGPTTDTQYF
TGCAGCGTTGATACTAGCGGGGGGCCAACCACAGATACGCAGTATTTT
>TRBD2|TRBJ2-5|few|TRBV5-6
CASRPLAGGIETQYF
TGTGCCAGCAGACCCTTAGCGGGGGGGATCGAGACCCAGTACTTC
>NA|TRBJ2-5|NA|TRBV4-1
CASSQDISLGQETQYF
TGCGCCAGCAGCCAAGACATTAGTCTTGGCCAAGAGACCCAGTACTTC
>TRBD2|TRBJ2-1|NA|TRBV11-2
CATKGLGPHEQFF
TGTGCCACAAAAGGACTAGGCCCCCATGAGCAGTTCTTC
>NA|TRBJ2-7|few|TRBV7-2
CASSLGGGQPYEQYF
TGTGCCAGCAGCTTGGGGGGCGGACAACCCTACGAGCAGTACTTC
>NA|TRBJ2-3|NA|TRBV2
CASSPGPRVDTQYF
TGTGCCAGCAGCCCCGGCCCCAGGGTGGATACGCAGTATTTT
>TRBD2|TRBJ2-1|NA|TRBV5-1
CASNPSGGSNEQFF
TGCGCCAGCAACCCTAGCGGGGGGTCCAATGAGCAGTTCTTC
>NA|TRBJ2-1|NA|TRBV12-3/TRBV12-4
CASSLPGTDNEQFF
TGTGCCAGCAGCCTTCCCGGTACTGACAATGAGCAGTTCTTC
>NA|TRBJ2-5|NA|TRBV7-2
CASSSGLLSYNEQYF
TGTGCCAGCAGCTCGGGACTCTTATCCTACAATGAGCAGTACTTC
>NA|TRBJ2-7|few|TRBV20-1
CSCRGRNEQYF
TGCAGTTGCCGGGGGCGGAACGAGCAGTACTTC
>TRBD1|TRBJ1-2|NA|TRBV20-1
CSALGGYGGYTF
TGCAGTGCCCTAGGGGGCTATGGAGGCTACACCTTC
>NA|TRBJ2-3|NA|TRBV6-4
CASRDARNTDTQYF
TGTGCCAGCAGGGACGCCCGAAACACAGATACGCAGTATTTT
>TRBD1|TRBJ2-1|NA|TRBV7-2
CASSLVLGRTGQFF
TGTGCCAGCAGCTTAGTTTTGGGAAGGACAGGTCAGTTCTTC
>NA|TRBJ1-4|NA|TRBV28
CASSFIRFGTDEKLFF
TGTGCCAGCAGTTTTATACGATTCGGGACCGATGAAAAACTGTTTTTT
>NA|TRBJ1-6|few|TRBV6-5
CASRTTGVHSPLHF
TGTGCCAGCAGGACTACAGGAGTTCATTCACCCCTCCACTTT
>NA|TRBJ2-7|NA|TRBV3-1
CASSQKQGLSYEQYF
TGTGCCAGCAGCCAGAAACAGGGTTTATCCTACGAGCAGTACTTC